Listed here is a single T cell receptor (beta chain). Data came from immunoSEQ multiplex PCR; TCRdb stores just in-frame clones and leaves some out. The sample consists of hundreds of thousands of clones, 85% to 90% of them appearing once. The V gene's germline CDR1 is SGHTA and CDR2 FQGTGA. CDR3 length equals 15 residues. Trimming left V 1 base short and J 5 bases short, with 13 bases between. This record comes from a study of blood T cell repertoires in COVID-19. The J gene is TRBJ2-3, the V gene TRBV7-3; a weak D match, TRBD1 (6 bases). The receptor was derived from a man between 18 and 29 years old who had recovered from COVID-19. The sample comprised PBMCs or T cells enriched from blood (not recorded which). CDR3 in DNA: TGTGCCAGCAGCTTAAATGGGGGCGCAGGAGATACGCAGTATTTT. Translation gives CASSLNGGAGDTQYF.